This T cell receptor (beta chain) was sequenced in a study of T cells in Graves' hyperthyroidism and ophthalmopathy. There were TCR beta CDR3 regions amplified from RNA transcripts. Researchers ran a first-round RT-PCR on the TCR CDR3 using the HTBI primer set. TCRdb re-derived calls from the multiplex PCR reads in MiXCR, one entry per CDR3 protein. The sample holds about 350,000 distinct CDR3 sequences; 19% are singletons and the top ten take around 3.4%. Many counts were recorded for this clonotype. V was shortened by 0 bases and J by 1 base, with 6 bases between the two germline ends. There are 14 residues in the CDR3. Looked up from germline, CDR1 is MNHEY and CDR2 is SVGAGI. The study based diagnoses on clinical symptoms, serum thyroxine and TRAb, thyroid ultrasound and orbital computed tomography. Fresh peripheral blood, 10 ml, was the source of the PBMCs.

The chain links TRBV6-5 to TRBJ2-5; D is uncertain. This clonotype was sampled from a woman under 30 with Graves' hyperthyroidism. The specimen was blood. CDR3 DNA sequence: TGTGCCAGCAGTTACTCAGGGCTCCAAGAGACCCAGTACTTC. It translates to CASSYSGLQETQYF.